Shown below are 7 T cell receptor beta chains from a single sample sequenced in a study of blood T cell repertoires in COVID-19. Sequencing was performed with immunoSEQ multiplex PCR; in TCRdb, only in-frame clones are kept and a portion is missing. The sample records about 62,000 clones, roughly 92% being singletons. Sample: peripheral blood. These TCRs come from a human donor in a cohort sampled during active COVID-19.

The V gene is TRBV19, the J gene TRBJ1-2, with 11 bases lining up with TRBD1. Germline-derived CDR1 and CDR2 are LNHDA and SQIVND (reference sequence). V lost 3 bases to trimming and J lost 4 bases; unmatched junction nucleotides: 4. The CDR3 totals 15 residues. The CDR3 is CASSIKGQGAYGYTF. The CDR3 DNA follows: TGTGCCAGTAGTATCAAAGGACAGGGGGCCTATGGCTACACCTTC.

The chain employs TRBV5-1 and TRBJ2-7; 9 bases agree with TRBD2. V shed 3 bases, J shed 5 bases, and the junction held 9 bases outside the gene matches. Germline V gene data show CDR1 as SGHRS and CDR2 as YFSETQ. CDR3 length equals 15 residues. The CDR3 loop is CASSWGLADLDEQYF. The CDR3, as DNA: TGCGCCAGCAGCTGGGGACTAGCAGATCTCGACGAGCAGTACTTC. Full variable domain (missing parts from reference TRBV5-1 and TRBJ2-7): KAGVTQTPRYLIKTRGQQVTLSCSPISGHRSVSWYQQTPGQGLQFLFEYFSETQRNKGNFPGRFSGRQFSNSRSEMNVSTLELGDSALYLCASSWGLADLDEQYFGPGTRLTVT.

The gene calls are TRBV28 and TRBJ1-1, with 9 bases matching TRBD1. The J segment lost 4 bases and the V segment lost 6 bases, leaving 12 bases of the junction unmatched. The CDR3 contains 16 residues. Germline V gives CDR1 MDHEN, CDR2 SYDVKM. CDR3 nucleotide sequence: TGTGCCAGCAGATTACAGGGGGCGATTTGGGGCACTGAAGCTTTCTTT. It encodes CASRLQGAIWGTEAFF.

The V and J genes are TRBV12-3 or TRBV12-4 and TRBJ2-3, with unresolved D. Trimming shortened V by 7 bases and J by 2 bases, and 10 bases separated the two germline ends. The CDR3 covers 13 residues. The CDR3 DNA follows: TGTGCCAGCACCCGCGGATTCACAGATACGCAGTATTTT. It is translated as CASTRGFTDTQYF.

This chain uses TRBV11-2 with TRBJ1-1, with 7 bases lining up with TRBD1. CDR1 is SGHAT and CDR2 is FQNNGV in the germline V gene. V trimming: 5 bases; J trimming: 3 bases; junction bases outside the gene matches: 15. This CDR3 region has 17 residues. In DNA form, the CDR3 reads TGTGCCAGCAGCAGAACAGGGGTGAGTCGGGGAGACACTGAAGCTTTCTTT. It yields the protein CASSRTGVSRGDTEAFF.

The chain carries TRBV4-2 and TRBJ2-2; 8 bases are a match to TRBD2. Germline V gene lookup returns CDR1 LGHNA and CDR2 YNFKEQ. V gave up 0 bases and J gave up 7 bases; unmatched junction bases: 10. CDR3 length: 17 amino acids. This CDR3 reads CASSQDPSGGSGGELFF. The CDR3, as DNA: TGTGCCAGCAGCCAAGACCCCAGCGGGGGATCTGGCGGGGAGCTGTTTTTT.

The chain joins TRBV28 to TRBJ2-7, with D uncertain. The germline V gene has CDR1 MDHEN and CDR2 SYDVKM. The CDR3 has 10 residues. Trimming removed 8 bases from V and 3 bases from J, with 5 bases in between. In DNA, the CDR3 is TGTGCCAGCTCCCGCTACGAGCAGTACTTC. Encoded protein: CASSRYEQYF.